The 27 T cell receptor beta chains listed next were all sequenced from one sample in a study of blood T cell repertoires in COVID-19. The data were produced by immunoSEQ multiplex PCR, yet TCRdb's version contains in-frame clones alone and is incomplete. The sample yields about 300,000 clones, around 90% seen once. Sample: PBMCs or T cells enriched from blood (not recorded which). The receptors stem from a woman between 18 and 29 years old with acute COVID-19.

This clone was detected only once. This chain joins TRBV7-3 and TRBJ2-1, with 10 bases identical to TRBD2. Germline CDR1 is SGHTA and CDR2 is FQGTGA. Losses at the gene ends were 6 bases for V and 7 bases for J; bases not matched to a gene: 6. The CDR3 length is 14 residues. CDR3 bases: TGTGCCAGCAGGCCAGCGGGAGGGGTAAATGAGCAGTTCTTC. It translates to CASRPAGGVNEQFF.

For this clone: One end of the junction fails to match germline, which may point to a read error. The chain has TRBV18 and TRBJ2-1; 8 nucleotides agree with TRBD1. The CDR3 is 12 residues long. Germline V gene lookup returns CDR1 KGHSH and CDR2 LQKENI. CDR3 region: CASSPPDRERIF. CDR3 nucleotide sequence: TGTGCCAGCTCACCCCCGGACAGGGAAAGGATCTTC.

The V call is TRBV5-1, the J call TRBJ1-6; D gene unclear. The CDR3 runs 14 residues. Germline V gene data show CDR1 as SGHRS and CDR2 as YFSETQ. Trimming cost V 0 bases and J 12 bases, with 13 bases left between them. This CDR3 is CASSLDTGSGPLHF. CDR3 DNA sequence: TGCGCCAGCAGCTTGGACACGGGGAGTGGACCCCTCCACTTT.

The gene calls are TRBV30 and TRBJ2-3; D call uncertain. The CDR3 runs to 13 residues. V gave up 2 bases and J gave up 4 bases, with 10 bases separating them. Germline CDR1 GTSNPN, CDR2 SVGIG (reference sequence). CDR3 sequence reads: CAWSPNSADTQYF. The DNA of the CDR3 is TGTGCCTGGAGTCCGAACTCGGCAGATACGCAGTATTTT.

The genes are TRBV5-1 and TRBJ1-1, with D uncertain. Trimming left V 5 bases short and J 1 base short, with 9 bases between. This CDR3 comprises 13 residues. Germline assignment: CDR1 SGHRS and CDR2 YFSETQ. CDR3 nucleotides: TGCGCCAGCAGATACGGAGGGAACACTGAAGCTTTCTTT. Encoded protein: CASRYGGNTEAFF.

The chain recombines TRBV28 with TRBJ2-7; 8 positions match TRBD1. This CDR3 is 15 amino acids long. Trimming took 4 bases from V and 3 from J; bases not matched to a gene: 8. The germline CDR1 and CDR2 sequences are MDHEN and SYDVKM. CDR3 sequence reads: CASSSAGQGYYEQYF. As DNA, the CDR3 is TGTGCCAGCAGTTCCGCTGGACAGGGATACTACGAGCAGTACTTC.

The rearrangement joins TRBV28 to TRBJ2-3; the match to TRBD2 covers 8 bases. Germline V gives CDR1 MDHEN, CDR2 SYDVKM. J lost 0 bases, V lost 5 bases, and 7 bases had no gene match. The CDR3 extends over 16 amino acids. CDR3 amino acids: CASSLPSSGSTDTQYF. The CDR3 DNA reads as TGTGCCAGCAGTCTCCCCTCTAGCGGGAGCACAGATACGCAGTATTTT.

The rearrangement joins TRBV5-1 to TRBJ1-4; 8 positions agree with TRBD1. CDR3 length equals 16 residues. J gave up 7 bases and V 4 bases, and 12 bases lay outside the gene matches. Germline CDR1 is SGHRS and CDR2 is YFSETQ. This CDR3 reads CASSPTLTGAAEKLFF. The CDR3 DNA follows: TGCGCCAGCAGCCCTACCTTGACAGGGGCGGCTGAAAAACTGTTTTTT.

The V gene is TRBV27, the J gene TRBJ1-2; TRBD1 matches at 7 bases. CDR3 length equals 16 residues. Germline CDR1 MNHEY, CDR2 SMNVEV (reference sequence). Trimming took 2 bases from V and 7 from J; bases not matched to a gene: 13. CDR3 nucleotide sequence: TGTGCCAGCAGTTTAAGTGGGACAGCGAGGCGTGGTGGCTACACCTTC. This gives the protein CASSLSGTARRGGYTF.

V usage is TRBV5-1 and J usage is TRBJ2-1, with 10 bases lining up with TRBD2. The CDR3 is 17 residues long. Losses at the gene ends were 0 bases for V and 3 bases for J; bases not matched to a gene: 6. The V gene's germline CDR1 is SGHRS and CDR2 YFSETQ. This chain's CDR3 is CASSLEASGRRYNEQFF. Written as DNA, the CDR3 is TGCGCCAGCAGCTTGGAGGCTAGCGGGAGACGCTACAATGAGCAGTTCTTC.

This clone came up many times. The chain employs TRBV7-9 and TRBJ1-3, with D possibly being TRBD1 (5 bases). The CDR3 contains 16 residues. V lost 1 base and J lost 0, with 10 bases in between. Germline-derived CDR1 and CDR2 are SEHNR and FQNEAQ (reference sequence). In DNA form, the CDR3 reads TGTGCCAGCAGCTTAGGCGGGGGGTTCTCTGGAAACACCATATATTTT. Protein sequence: CASSLGGGFSGNTIYF.

The genes are TRBV5-1 and TRBJ1-4; 9 positions agree with TRBD1. CDR3 length: 14 amino acids. From germline, CDR1 is SGHRS and CDR2 YFSETQ. With V trimmed by 4 bases and J by 8 bases, 6 bases remained unmatched. The CDR3 region has the DNA TGCGCCAGCAGCCACGGGACAGGGCGCGAAAAACTGTTTTTT. Translating gives CASSHGTGREKLFF.

V gene TRBV7-2 combines with J gene TRBJ2-1, with D perhaps matching TRBD2 (6 bases). CDR3 length: 13 residues. Trimming stripped 5 bases from V and 9 bases from J, with 14 bases between. In germline, CDR1 is SGHTA, CDR2 FQGNSA. The CDR3 sequence is CASSVGVGGEQFF. The CDR3 bases are TGTGCCAGCAGCGTCGGGGTCGGGGGTGAGCAGTTCTTC.

The J gene is TRBJ2-3, the V gene TRBV4-1, with 7 bases matching TRBD2. V was pared by 3 bases and J by 4 bases, with 16 bases of the junction left unmatched. CDR3 size: 18 residues. Germline CDR1 MGHRA, CDR2 YSYEKL. CDR3 nucleotide sequence: TGCGCCAGCAGCCACCTAAGTGGGTCGAGCCTAGCGGCAGATACGCAGTATTTT. Translation: CASSHLSGSSLAADTQYF.

This chain uses TRBV5-5 with TRBJ2-1; TRBD1 aligns across 9 bases. Trimming took 4 bases from V and 16 from J; bases not matched to a gene: 9. The CDR3 totals 12 residues. Germline V CDR1 and CDR2: SGHKS, YYEKEE (reference sequence). The CDR3 reads CASSPLRDRDFF. The DNA for the CDR3 is TGTGCCAGCAGCCCCTTAAGGGACAGGGATTTCTTC. Complete variable domain (other parts from reference TRBV5-5 and TRBJ2-1): DAGVTQSPTHLIKTRGQQVTLRCSPISGHKSVSWYQQVLGQGPQFIFQYYEKEERGRGNFPDRFSARQFPNYSSELNVNALLLGDSALYLCASSPLRDRDFFGPGTRLTVL.

The V gene is TRBV6-5, the J gene TRBJ1-1; a possible D gene is TRBD1 (5 bases). V was cut by 7 bases and J by 3 bases, with 12 bases left in between. The CDR3 is 13 residues long. CDR1 MNHEY and CDR2 SVGAGI come from the germline V gene. CDR3 amino acids: CASKGSVYTEAFF. In DNA form, the CDR3 reads TGTGCCAGCAAGGGGTCGGTTTACACTGAAGCTTTCTTT.

The chain's CDR3 is CASSFAAGISEQYF. The CDR3 DNA is TGTGCCAGCAGTTTTGCGGCAGGGATAAGCGAGCAGTACTTC. The chain links TRBV28 to TRBJ2-7, with TRBD1 as a possible D gene (5 bases). CDR1 and CDR2 (germline): MDHEN, SYDVKM. The CDR3 length is 14 residues. With 3 bases removed from V and 6 bases from J, the gap between germline ends came to 15 bases.

V and J are TRBV11-3 and TRBJ2-1, with D maybe TRBD2 (5 bases). Germline V gene data show CDR1 as SGHNT and CDR2 as YENEEA. The CDR3 consists of 12 residues. V lost 4 bases to trimming and J lost 8 bases, with 9 bases between them. The CDR3 is CASSWETDEQFF. CDR3 nucleotide sequence: TGTGCCAGCAGCTGGGAGACCGATGAGCAGTTCTTC.

The chain employs TRBV9 and TRBJ2-7, with 7 bases fitting TRBD1. The CDR3 length is 15 residues. Germline CDR1 is SGDLS and CDR2 is YYNGEE. V dropped 4 bases and J dropped 0; count of bases not matched to a gene: 7. CDR3 sequence reads: CASSPEDRPSYEQYF. For the CDR3, the DNA is TGTGCCAGCAGCCCAGAGGACAGGCCCTCCTACGAGCAGTACTTC.

CDR3 protein: CASSSRQGDTEAFF. CDR3 nucleotide sequence: TGTGCCAGCAGCTCAAGACAGGGGGACACTGAAGCTTTCTTT. The V call is TRBV11-3, the J call TRBJ1-1, with 9 bases aligning to TRBD1. The length of the CDR3 is 14 residues. Germline CDR1 and CDR2: SGHNT and YENEEA. V lost 4 bases and J lost 3; bases outside the gene matches: 3.

The V call is TRBV7-8, the J call TRBJ2-1; maybe TRBD1 (5 bases). The CDR3 runs to 16 residues. Germline-derived CDR1 and CDR2 are SGHVS and FQNEAQ. Trimming stripped 4 bases from V and 5 bases from J, with 18 bases between. CDR3 residues: CASSSRVGQGHNEQFF. DNA for the CDR3: TGTGCCAGCAGCTCGCGTGTTGGGCAGGGCCACAATGAGCAGTTCTTC. Full variable domain (remainder filled in from reference TRBV7-8 and TRBJ2-1): GAGVSQSPRYKVAKRGQDVALRCDPISGHVSLFWYQQALGQGPEFLTYFQNEAQLDKSGLPSDRFFAERPEGSVSTLKIQRTQQEDSAVYLCASSSRVGQGHNEQFFGPGTRLTVL.

This rearrangement joins TRBV18 to TRBJ1-2; TRBD1 aligns across 11 bases. Germline V CDR1 and CDR2: KGHSH, LQKENI. The CDR3 totals 16 residues. Germline trimming cut 3 bases from V and 8 bases from J; bases unmatched to any gene: 11. The CDR3 region has the DNA TGTGCCAGCTCACCGGGGGACAGGGGGATTAGGCGCGGCTACACCTTC. Its translation: CASSPGDRGIRRGYTF.

This chain connects TRBV4-2 to TRBJ2-1, with 8 positions matching TRBD2. CDR3 length: 16 amino acids. V lost 0 bases and J lost 2; bases outside the gene matches: 3. Looked up from germline, CDR1 is LGHNA and CDR2 is YNFKEQ. CDR3 amino acids: CASSQETGGPYNEQFF. The CDR3 nucleotides read TGTGCCAGCAGCCAAGAGACGGGAGGGCCCTACAATGAGCAGTTCTTC.

V is TRBV7-9 and J is TRBJ1-1, with a possible D match to TRBD1 (6 bases). CDR3 size: 15 residues. Looked up from germline, CDR1 is SEHNR and CDR2 is FQNEAQ (reference sequence). Trimming pared 8 bases from V and 9 bases from J, leaving 25 bases between. CDR3 amino acids: CASGPGYREIDKAFF. The CDR3 bases are TGTGCCAGCGGGCCTGGGTACAGGGAGATAGATAAAGCTTTCTTT.

This clone was observed a handful of times. The V call is TRBV7-3, the J call TRBJ2-2; D not resolved. With 3 bases removed from V and 0 bases from J, the gap between germline ends came to 5 bases. Germline V gene sequence: CDR1 SGHTA, CDR2 FQGTGA. The CDR3 is 14 amino acids. The CDR3 DNA is TGTGCCAGCAGCTTGTATACGAACACCGGGGAGCTGTTTTTT. Its translation is CASSLYTNTGELFF.

The chain employs TRBV21-1 and TRBJ2-7; the table gives TRBD2 as D, unverified against the DNA. TRBV21-1 counts as a pseudogene. The CDR3 has 14 amino acids. Written as DNA, the CDR3 is TGTGCCACCAGAGCCGGCGGTAGCTCCTACGAGCAGTACTTC. Translated: CATRAGGSSYEQYF.

This clone was recorded once. This chain uses TRBV6-1 with TRBJ1-5; 11 bases match TRBD1. Germline V gives CDR1 MNHNS, CDR2 SASEGT. V was clipped by 2 bases and J by 7 bases; unmatched bases: 7. This CDR3 has 16 amino acids. CDR3 sequence: CASSERDRGIGQPQHF. The CDR3 DNA follows: TGTGCCAGCAGTGAAAGGGACAGGGGGATAGGACAGCCCCAGCATTTT.